The 30 T cell receptor beta chains below all came from one sample that was sequenced in a study of cytomegalovirus exposure and HLA in healthy donors. The PCR contained 60 Vbeta and 13 Jbeta primers. TCRdb keeps only in-frame clones here, not all; method: immunoSEQ multiplex PCR. The top ten hold approximately 4% of the sample, which has approximately 58,000 clones, 83% seen once. The material sequenced was PBMCs. These receptors all stem from a man between 25 and 39 years old in good health and CMV-seronegative.

The V and J genes are TRBV19 and TRBJ1-1; TRBD1 might be the D (5 bases). This CDR3 is 13 amino acids long. CDR1 is LNHDA, CDR2 SQIVND, per germline (reference sequence). The ends were cut back, 6 bases at V and 4 bases at J, with 12 bases in the middle. In DNA form, the CDR3 reads TGTGCCAGTAGAAGCAGGGTGGGCACTGAAGCTTTCTTT. This encodes CASRSRVGTEAFF. Full variable domain (remainder filled in from reference TRBV19 and TRBJ1-1): DGGITQSPKYLFRKEGQNVTLSCEQNLNHDAMYWYRQDPGQGLRLIYYSQIVNDFQKGDIAEGYSVSREKKESFPLTVTSAQKNPTAFYLCASRSRVGTEAFFGQGTRLTVV.

V gene TRBV6-5 combines with J gene TRBJ2-1, with D maybe TRBD2 (6 bases). The CDR3 is 13 amino acids. Per the germline V gene, CDR1 is MNHEY and CDR2 is SVGAGI. Trimming shortened V by 5 bases and J by 9 bases, and 14 bases separated the two germline ends. The DNA for the CDR3 is TGTGCCAGCAGTGACTGGGGGGTGGGTGAGCAGTTCTTC. Encoded protein: CASSDWGVGEQFF.

CDR3 DNA: TGTGCCAGCAGCTTAGAGACAGCGGGGGGCTTTGAGACCCAGTACTTC. Translation: CASSLETAGGFETQYF. The chain uses TRBV11-2 and TRBJ2-5; TRBD2 matches 9 bases. With 0 bases clipped from V and 5 bases from J, the junction kept 7 bases outside the gene matches. The CDR3 totals 16 residues. Looked up from germline, CDR1 is SGHAT and CDR2 is FQNNGV.

The rearrangement links TRBV7-9 to TRBJ2-7, with 9 bases that match TRBD1. The length of the CDR3 is 15 residues. Germline CDR1 is SEHNR and CDR2 is FQNEAQ (reference sequence). J was trimmed by 2 bases and V by 1 base; bases with no gene match: 3. The CDR3 is CASSLGGQGTYEQYF. The DNA of the CDR3 is TGTGCCAGCAGCTTAGGCGGACAGGGGACCTACGAGCAGTACTTC.

This chain joins TRBV4-3 and TRBJ2-7; tentative D call: TRBD2 (6 bases). CDR1 is LGHNA, CDR2 YSLEER, per germline. The CDR3 is 14 residues long. The V gene lost 1 base and the J gene lost 1 base, with 8 bases spanning the gap. The chain's CDR3 is CASSQGRGSYEQYF. The CDR3 region has the DNA TGCGCCAGCAGCCAAGGGCGGGGTTCCTACGAGCAGTACTTC.

This clone was seen ten or more times. V and J are TRBV5-1 and TRBJ1-4; the D gene is possibly TRBD1 (6 bases). The germline gives CDR1 SGHRS, CDR2 YFSETQ. Deletions cut 4 bases from V and 5 bases from J, with 27 bases between. The CDR3 runs 19 residues. CDR3 sequence reads: CASSPILRTVTLGNEKLFF. DNA of the CDR3: TGCGCCAGCAGCCCGATTCTTCGGACAGTAACCCTTGGAAATGAAAAACTGTTTTTT.

CDR3 coding DNA: TGTGCCAGCAGGGGGGCCACGAACTATGGCTACACCTTC. It yields the protein CASRGATNYGYTF. V gene TRBV6-5 combines with J gene TRBJ1-2; TRBD1 might be the D (6 bases). With 6 bases removed from V and 2 bases from J, the gap between germline ends came to 10 bases. Germline V CDR1 and CDR2: MNHEY, SVGAGI. This CDR3 has 13 residues.

J is TRBJ2-1 and V is TRBV7-2; the match to TRBD2 covers 8 bases. The V gene end was trimmed by 7 bases and the J gene end by 0 bases; junction bases not matched to a gene: 5. The CDR3 totals 15 residues. Germline V gives CDR1 SGHTA, CDR2 FQGNSA. For the CDR3, the DNA is TGTGCCAGCAAGGGGAGCGGGAGCTCCTACAATGAGCAGTTCTTC. Its translation is CASKGSGSSYNEQFF.

This clone came up once. The rearrangement joins TRBV6-5 to TRBJ2-2; TRBD2 agrees at 10 bases. The length of the CDR3 is 16 residues. V was pared by 3 bases and J by 8 bases, with 9 bases of the junction left unmatched. Germline CDR1 is MNHEY and CDR2 is SVGAGI. The CDR3: CASSYGTSEGHGELFF. Here the CDR3 DNA reads TGTGCCAGCAGTTATGGGACTAGCGAGGGCCATGGGGAGCTGTTTTTT.

The genes are TRBV19 and TRBJ1-4; the match to TRBD1 covers 8 bases. CDR1 is LNHDA and CDR2 is SQIVND in the germline V gene (reference sequence). The CDR3 has 18 residues. J lost 4 bases, V lost 3 bases, and 13 bases had no gene match. CDR3 sequence reads: CASSIGRGQGYNNEKLFF. The CDR3 DNA sequence: TGTGCCAGTAGTATCGGGCGAGGACAGGGCTATAATAATGAAAAACTGTTTTTT.

This chain connects TRBV7-7 to TRBJ2-2; D perhaps matches TRBD1 (6 bases). The CDR3 sequence is 15 residues long. The germline gives CDR1 SSHAT, CDR2 FNYEAQ (reference sequence). Trimming pared 5 bases from V and 7 bases from J, leaving 17 bases between. The chain's CDR3 is CASSPGDVEGGELFF. DNA of the CDR3: TGTGCCAGCAGCCCAGGGGACGTCGAAGGCGGGGAGCTGTTTTTT.

This clone has a single count. The gene calls are TRBV27 and TRBJ2-7, with TRBD1 matching 7 bases. CDR1 is MNHEY, CDR2 SMNVEV, per germline (reference sequence). Trimming cost V 5 bases and J 7 bases; bases outside gene matches: 8. This CDR3 comprises 13 residues. The CDR3 DNA is TGTGCCAGCAGTCCTATCTCAGGGGGAGAGCAGTACTTC. Translation: CASSPISGGEQYF.

The gene calls are TRBV4-3 and TRBJ2-7; a possible D gene is TRBD2 (5 bases). With 0 bases removed from V and 0 bases from J, the gap between germline ends came to 9 bases. CDR1 and CDR2 from the germline V gene are LGHNA and YSLEER. CDR3 length: 15 residues. CDR3 protein: CASSQDMGSSYEQYF. The DNA for the CDR3 is TGCGCCAGCAGCCAAGATATGGGGAGCTCCTACGAGCAGTACTTC.

The chain is built from TRBV4-3 and TRBJ1-4; D gene unclear. CDR1 and CDR2 from the germline V gene are LGHNA and YSLEER. V lost 5 bases and J 6 bases, leaving 16 bases between the germline ends. This CDR3 region has 15 residues. CDR3 DNA: TGCGCCAGCAGCTACGGGTTGGTGAAGGATGAAAAACTGTTTTTT. Translating gives CASSYGLVKDEKLFF.

This clone was seen a few times. This chain uses TRBV5-1 with TRBJ1-4; 8 positions match TRBD1. The germline CDR1 and CDR2 sequences are SGHRS and YFSETQ. V was clipped by 1 base and J by 13 bases; unmatched bases: 12. The CDR3 has 15 residues. For the CDR3, the DNA is TGCGCCAGCAGCTTGTTCAGGGGGCACGAAGACGGACTGTTTTTT. This encodes CASSLFRGHEDGLFF.

The chain couples TRBV5-1 to TRBJ2-5; D is undetermined. CDR3 length: 13 residues. Trimming cost V 2 bases and J 2 bases, with 7 bases left between them. Germline CDR1 SGHRS, CDR2 YFSETQ. As DNA, the CDR3 is TGCGCCAGCAGCTTCTTCCTTCAAGAGACCCAGTACTTC. It translates to CASSFFLQETQYF.

The rearrangement links TRBV11-2 to TRBJ2-5, with D possibly being TRBD2 (6 bases). From germline, CDR1 is SGHAT and CDR2 FQNNGV. The V end was cut by 4 bases, the J end by 4 bases, with 19 bases between. The CDR3 is made up of 16 amino acids. CDR3 DNA sequence: TGTGCCAGCAGCTACCCCCCGGGGGTAGAAGCAGAGACCCAGTACTTC. Protein sequence: CASSYPPGVEAETQYF.

The V call is TRBV11-2, the J call TRBJ1-1; the D gene is possibly TRBD1 (5 bases). This CDR3 has 15 residues. Trimming took off 1 base at V and 4 bases at J, with 13 bases between the two ends. CDR1 and CDR2 (germline): SGHAT, FQNNGV. This CDR3 reads CASSLGGGGSTEAFF. CDR3 nucleotide sequence: TGTGCCAGCAGCTTAGGCGGGGGAGGGAGCACTGAAGCTTTCTTT.

The rearrangement links TRBV5-4 to TRBJ2-1, with 16 nucleotides matching TRBD2. Trimming cost V 4 bases and J 3 bases; bases outside gene matches: 4. Germline V gene data show CDR1 as SGHNT and CDR2 as YYREEE (reference sequence). CDR3 length: 17 residues. The CDR3 here is CASSRGTSGRVYNEQFF. The CDR3 DNA is TGTGCCAGCAGCAGGGGGACTAGCGGGAGGGTCTACAATGAGCAGTTCTTC.

The CDR3 DNA reads TGTGCCAGCAGCCCAATAGCGGAGCGCTCCACAGATACGCAGTATTTT. It codes for CASSPIAERSTDTQYF. V gene TRBV5-8 combines with J gene TRBJ2-3; D perhaps matches TRBD2 (6 bases). Trimming shortened V by 4 bases and J by 2 bases, and 17 bases separated the two germline ends. The CDR3 length is 16 residues. Germline-derived CDR1 and CDR2 are SGHTS and YDEGEE.

V gene TRBV5-4 combines with J gene TRBJ1-1; D unresolved. Trimming took 7 bases from V and 3 from J, leaving 16 bases between them. CDR3 length: 14 amino acids. The germline V gene encodes CDR1 SGHNT and CDR2 YYREEE (reference sequence). The CDR3 coding sequence is TGTGCCAGCTGCCCTAACCCGGGGTACACTGAAGCTTTCTTT. It translates to CASCPNPGYTEAFF.

The chain has TRBV19 and TRBJ2-1, with D possibly matching TRBD2 (7 bases). Trimming cost V 10 bases and J 4 bases, with 14 bases left between them. Germline values: CDR1 LNHDA, CDR2 SQIVND (reference sequence). The CDR3 is made up of 13 amino acids. The CDR3 region has the DNA TGTGCCATCGGGCGGGGGCTATACAATGAGCAGTTCTTC. As protein: CAIGRGLYNEQFF.

V usage is TRBV7-2 and J usage is TRBJ2-5, with TRBD2 identical over 7 bases. The germline gives CDR1 SGHTA, CDR2 FQGNSA. CDR3 length: 17 amino acids. V gave up 1 base and J gave up 4 bases; unmatched junction bases: 12. The CDR3, as DNA: TGTGCCAGCAGCTTAGTATCTTCGGCGGGGGTTCGAGAGACCCAGTACTTC. Translating gives CASSLVSSAGVRETQYF.

The V and J genes are TRBV6-5 and TRBJ1-3, with D perhaps matching TRBD1 (5 bases). Germline CDR1 and CDR2: MNHEY and SVGAGI. This CDR3 has 15 amino acids. V lost 2 bases to trimming and J lost 4 bases, with 12 bases between them. CDR3 residues: CASSYGRVGGNTIYF. In nucleotides, the CDR3 is TGTGCCAGCAGTTACGGCAGGGTGGGAGGAAACACCATATATTTT.

The rearrangement links TRBV28 to TRBJ2-3; 7 positions agree with TRBD2. The CDR3 runs to 14 residues. CDR1 and CDR2 (germline): MDHEN, SYDVKM. The trim removed 7 bases at V and 3 bases at J, leaving 7 bases unmatched. The CDR3 loop is CASTAHGGTDTQYF. Written as DNA, the CDR3 is TGTGCCAGCACCGCTCACGGGGGGACAGATACGCAGTATTTT. The complete variable domain, with remaining parts taken from reference TRBV28 and TRBJ2-3, reads DVKVTQSSRYLVKRTGEKVFLECVQDMDHENMFWYRQDPGLGLRLIYFSYDVKMKEKGDIPEGYSVSREKKERFSLILESASTNQTSMYLCASTAHGGTDTQYFGPGTRLTVL.

The genes are TRBV11-2 and TRBJ2-4; 9 bases match TRBD1. Germline V gene lookup returns CDR1 SGHAT and CDR2 FQNNGV. The CDR3 loop spans 15 amino acids. Unmatched junction bases numbered 11, after V lost 5 bases and J lost 9 bases. The CDR3 coding sequence is TGTGCCAGCAGCGGTACAGGGGGCGGGTTGGTCATTCAGTACTTC. This gives the protein CASSGTGGGLVIQYF.

V gene TRBV30 combines with J gene TRBJ2-7; TRBD2 agrees at 7 bases. Losses at the gene ends were 2 bases for V and 0 bases for J; bases not matched to a gene: 16. The CDR3 has 18 residues. In germline, CDR1 is GTSNPN, CDR2 SVGIG (reference sequence). CDR3 sequence: CAWSFPLSGNSSSYEQYF. As DNA, the CDR3 is TGTGCCTGGAGTTTCCCGCTCAGCGGGAACTCCTCCTCCTACGAGCAGTACTTC. The whole variable domain, remainder taken from reference TRBV30 and TRBJ2-7, is SQTIHQWPATLVQPVGSPLSLECTVEGTSNPNLYWYRQAAGRGLQLLFYSVGIGQISSEVPQNLSASRPQDRQFILSSKKLLLSDSGFYLCAWSFPLSGNSSSYEQYFGPGTRLTVT.

This chain uses TRBV29-1 with TRBJ2-5, with 11 nucleotides matching TRBD2. The CDR3 loop spans 16 amino acids. Germline values: CDR1 SQVTM, CDR2 ANQGSEA. The V segment lost 0 bases and the J segment 2 bases; nucleotides outside the gene matches: 5. CDR3 coding DNA: TGCAGCGTTGAAGAACCGGGACTAGCGGTTCAAGAGACCCAGTACTTC. Translation gives CSVEEPGLAVQETQYF.

This chain connects TRBV5-1 to TRBJ2-1; the match to TRBD2 covers 12 bases. CDR1 is SGHRS and CDR2 is YFSETQ in the germline V gene. This CDR3 spans 15 amino acids. The ends lost 4 bases at V and 7 bases at J; junction bases unmatched: 6. Written as DNA, the CDR3 is TGCGCCAGCAGCCCTGGACTAGCGGGGAGGAATGAGCAGTTCTTC. Its translation is CASSPGLAGRNEQFF.

This rearrangement joins TRBV2 to TRBJ2-7, with 8 bases that match TRBD1. The CDR3 runs to 13 residues. V lost 7 bases to trimming and J lost 1 base; unmatched junction nucleotides: 3. Germline CDR1 is SNHLY and CDR2 is FYNNEI. The CDR3 DNA reads TGTGCCAGCATGAGGACAGGGTCCTACGAGCAGTACTTC. Amino acids: CASMRTGSYEQYF.